The source of this T cell receptor beta chain is a study of cytomegalovirus exposure and HLA in healthy donors. The assay was immunoSEQ multiplex PCR, and TCRdb's table has in-frame clones only and misses some. The sample yields about 350,000 clones, about 90% seen once. This clone appeared once. The CDR3 is 16 amino acids. CDR1 LNHNV and CDR2 YYDKDF come from the germline V gene (reference sequence). Losses at the gene ends were 1 base for V and 0 bases for J; bases not matched to a gene: 6. This TCR came from a woman aged 25 to 39 in good health and CMV-seropositive. The sequencing input was PBMCs. The chain employs TRBV15 and TRBJ2-7, with 7 bases that match TRBD2. Here the CDR3 reads CATSRVRGVISYEQYF. The CDR3 DNA reads TGTGCCACCAGCAGAGTCCGGGGGGTAATCTCCTACGAGCAGTACTTC.